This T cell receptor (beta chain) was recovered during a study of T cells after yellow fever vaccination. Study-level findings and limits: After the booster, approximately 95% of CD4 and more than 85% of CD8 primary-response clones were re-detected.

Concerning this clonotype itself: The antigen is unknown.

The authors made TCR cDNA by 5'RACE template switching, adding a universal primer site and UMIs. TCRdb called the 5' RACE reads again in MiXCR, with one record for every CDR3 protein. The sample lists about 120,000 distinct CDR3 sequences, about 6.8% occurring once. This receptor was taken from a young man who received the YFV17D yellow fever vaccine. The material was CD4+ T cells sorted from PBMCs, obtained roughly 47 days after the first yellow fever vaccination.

CDR3 amino acids: CASSLERGDYGYTF. The CDR3 DNA sequence: TGCGCCAGCAGCTTGGAGCGGGGTGACTATGGCTACACCTTC. This chain joins TRBV5-1 and TRBJ1-2, with no clear D. Looked up from germline, CDR1 is SGHRS and CDR2 is YFSETQ. The CDR3 consists of 14 residues. Trimming left V 0 bases short and J 3 bases short, with 9 bases between.